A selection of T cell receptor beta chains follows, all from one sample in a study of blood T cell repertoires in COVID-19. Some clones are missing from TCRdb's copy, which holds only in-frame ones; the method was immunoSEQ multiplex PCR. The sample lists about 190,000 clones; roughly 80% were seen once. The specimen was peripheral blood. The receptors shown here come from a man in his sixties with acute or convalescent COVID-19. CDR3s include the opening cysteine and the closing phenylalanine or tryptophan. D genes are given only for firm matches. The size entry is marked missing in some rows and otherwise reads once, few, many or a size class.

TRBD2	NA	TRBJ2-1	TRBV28	CASSLLADEQFF	TGTGCCAGCAGTCTGCTAGCGGATGAGCAGTTCTTC
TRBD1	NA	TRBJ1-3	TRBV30	CASHRGLGGNTIYF	TGTGCCTCGCACAGGGGGCTGGGTGGAAACACCATATATTTT
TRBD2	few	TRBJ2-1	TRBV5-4	CASTIAGGPGEQFF	TGTGCCAGCACCATAGCGGGGGGGCCGGGAGAGCAGTTCTTC
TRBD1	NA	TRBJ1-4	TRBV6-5	CASRGQGGGKLFF	TGTGCCAGCAGAGGACAGGGAGGTGGAAAACTGTTTTTT
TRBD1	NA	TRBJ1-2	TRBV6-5	CASSKIGTGTGYTF	TGTGCCAGCAGTAAGATTGGGACAGGGACCGGCTACACCTTC
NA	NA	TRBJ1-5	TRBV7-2	CASSLGTAYQPQHF	TGTGCCAGCAGCTTAGGGACAGCCTATCAGCCCCAGCATTTT
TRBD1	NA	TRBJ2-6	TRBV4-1	CASSSIMGQGLKAGANVLTF	TGCGCCAGCAGCTCCATAATGGGACAGGGGTTAAAGGCTGGGGCCAACGTCCTGACTTTC
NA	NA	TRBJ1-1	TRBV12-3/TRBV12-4	CASSSTGSSEAFF	TGTGCCAGCAGTTCGACAGGAAGCTCTGAAGCTTTCTTT
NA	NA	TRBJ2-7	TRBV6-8	CASSYGQVKNEQYF	TGTGCCAGCAGTTACGGCCAGGTTAAGAACGAGCAGTACTTC
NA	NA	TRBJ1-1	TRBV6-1	CASSDPRWEGRNTEAFF	TGTGCCAGCAGTGACCCCAGGTGGGAGGGGAGGAACACTGAAGCTTTCTTT
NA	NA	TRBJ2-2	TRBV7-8	CASSLSTGELFF	TGTGCCAGCAGCCTCTCGACCGGGGAGCTGTTTTTT
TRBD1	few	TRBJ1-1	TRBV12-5	CASGRQGLNTEAFF	TGTGCTAGTGGTAGACAGGGACTGAACACTGAAGCTTTCTTT
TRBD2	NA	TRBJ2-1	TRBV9	CASSVEPGGSVHEQFF	TGTGCCAGCAGCGTAGAACCCGGCGGGAGTGTCCATGAGCAGTTCTTC
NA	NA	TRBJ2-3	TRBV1	CTSSPGLPTDTQYF	TGCACCAGCAGCCCGGGACTACCAACAGATACGCAGTATTTT
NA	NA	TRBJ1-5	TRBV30	CAWGRAHNQPQHF	TGTGCCTGGGGCAGGGCCCACAATCAGCCCCAGCATTTT
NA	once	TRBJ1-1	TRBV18	CASSPNRVTHTEAFF	TGTGCCAGCTCACCAAACAGGGTGACCCACACTGAAGCTTTCTTT
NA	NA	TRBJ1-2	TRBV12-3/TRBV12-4	CASSWQRGYGYTF	TGTGCCAGCAGTTGGCAGCGGGGCTATGGCTACACCTTC
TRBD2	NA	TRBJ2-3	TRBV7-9	CASSFHGGGRDTQYF	TGTGCCAGCAGTTTCCACGGGGGGGGCAGAGATACGCAGTATTTT
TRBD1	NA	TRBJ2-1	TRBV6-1	CASSQADRGKNEQFF	TGTGCCAGCAGTCAAGCTGACAGGGGAAAAAATGAGCAGTTCTTC
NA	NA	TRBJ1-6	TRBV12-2	CASRLVRRRLYNSPLHF	TGTGCAAGTCGCTTAGTTAGGAGGCGTCTGTATAATTCACCCCTCCACTTT
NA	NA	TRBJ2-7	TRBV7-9	CASSGQYEQYF	TGTGCCAGCAGCGGACAGTACGAGCAGTACTTC
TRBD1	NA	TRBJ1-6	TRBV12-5	CASGPGQQDSPLHF	TGTGCTAGTGGTCCGGGACAGCAGGATTCACCCCTCCACTTT
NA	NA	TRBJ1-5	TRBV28	CASTRGGLPQPQHF	TGTGCCAGCACGCGGGGAGGGCTCCCGCAGCCCCAGCATTTT
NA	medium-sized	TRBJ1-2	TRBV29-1	CSPKKREGYTF	TGCAGCCCGAAGAAGAGGGAGGGCTACACCTTC
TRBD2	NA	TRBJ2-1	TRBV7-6	CASSLTSGGAYNEQFF	TGTGCCAGCAGCTTAACTAGCGGGGGGGCCTACAATGAGCAGTTCTTC
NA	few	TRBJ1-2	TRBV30	CATRRRGNYGYTF	TGTGCCACCCGACGGAGAGGCAACTATGGCTACACCTTC
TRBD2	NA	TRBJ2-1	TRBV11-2	CASSPVPGLAGGHEQFF	TGTGCCAGCAGCCCCGTACCGGGACTAGCGGGAGGCCATGAGCAGTTCTTC
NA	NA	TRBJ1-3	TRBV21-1	CASSRGGDTIYF	TGTGCCAGCAGCCGGGGGGGCGACACCATATATTTT
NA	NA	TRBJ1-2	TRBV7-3	CASSPSPRQSGGYTF	TGTGCCAGCAGCCCCTCGCCGAGGCAAAGTGGCGGCTACACCTTC
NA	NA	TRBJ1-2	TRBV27	CASSPHTGPNYGYTF	TGTGCCAGCAGTCCTCACACAGGGCCAAACTATGGCTACACCTTC
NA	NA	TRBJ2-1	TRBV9	CASSVLAGVNNEQFF	TGTGCCAGCAGCGTATTGGCGGGTGTTAACAATGAGCAGTTCTTC
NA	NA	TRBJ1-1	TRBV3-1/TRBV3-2	CASSQGGGDAFF	TGTGCCAGCAGCCAAGGAGGAGGTGATGCTTTCTTT
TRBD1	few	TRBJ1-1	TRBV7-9	CASSWDSNTEAFF	TGTGCCAGCAGCTGGGACAGTAACACTGAAGCTTTCTTT
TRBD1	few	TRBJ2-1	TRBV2	CASTTTGEKQFF	TGTGCCAGCACCACAACAGGGGAAAAGCAGTTCTTC
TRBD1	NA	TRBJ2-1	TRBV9	CASSVGISGTGTNEQFF	TGTGCCAGCAGCGTAGGGATTTCCGGGACAGGGACCAATGAGCAGTTCTTC
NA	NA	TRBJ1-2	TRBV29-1	CSVEADRSPGGYTF	TGCAGCGTTGAAGCAGACAGGAGCCCTGGTGGCTACACCTTC
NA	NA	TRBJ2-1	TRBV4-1	CASSQDPLLSRGPRFNEQFF	TGCGCCAGCAGCCAAGATCCCCTCCTGTCCCGAGGGCCAAGGTTCAATGAGCAGTTCTTC
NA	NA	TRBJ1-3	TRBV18	CASSPSEISGNTIYF	TGTGCCAGCTCTCCAAGCGAAATCTCTGGAAACACCATATATTTT
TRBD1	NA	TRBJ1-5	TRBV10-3	CAISQGTGVNQPQHF	TGTGCCATCAGTCAAGGGACAGGGGTTAATCAGCCCCAGCATTTT
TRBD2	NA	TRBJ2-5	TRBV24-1	CATSDLGVAGGGGRETQYF	TGTGCCACCAGTGATTTGGGAGTAGCGGGAGGCGGGGGCAGAGAGACCCAGTACTTC
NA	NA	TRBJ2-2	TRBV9	CASSGQQGPLTGELFF	TGTGCCAGCAGCGGTCAACAGGGTCCCCTCACCGGGGAGCTGTTTTTT
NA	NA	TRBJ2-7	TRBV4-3	CASSQEGTLKLYEQYF	TGCGCCAGCAGCCAAGAAGGGACACTCAAGCTCTACGAGCAGTACTTC
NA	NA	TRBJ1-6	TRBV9	CASSVETGRDGSPLHF	TGTGCCAGCAGCGTAGAAACGGGGCGGGACGGTTCACCCCTCCACTTT
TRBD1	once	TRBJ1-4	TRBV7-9	CASSLDRGSSRTNEKLFF	TGTGCCAGCAGCTTAGACAGGGGTTCGTCTCGGACTAATGAAAAACTGTTTTTT
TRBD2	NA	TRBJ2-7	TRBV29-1	CSAMRTSGGYEQYF	TGCAGCGCTATGCGGACTAGCGGGGGCTACGAGCAGTACTTC
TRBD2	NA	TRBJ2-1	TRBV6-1	CASSEARAGGSSYNEQFF	TGTGCCAGCAGTGAAGCAAGAGCGGGGGGTAGCTCCTACAATGAGCAGTTCTTC